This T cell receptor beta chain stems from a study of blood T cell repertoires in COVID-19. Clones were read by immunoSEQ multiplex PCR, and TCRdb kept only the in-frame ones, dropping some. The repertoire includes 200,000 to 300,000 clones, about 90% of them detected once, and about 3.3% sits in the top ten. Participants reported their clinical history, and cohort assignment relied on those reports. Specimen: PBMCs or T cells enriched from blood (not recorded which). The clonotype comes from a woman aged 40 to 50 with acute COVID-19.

The CDR3 reads CASSPHADTASNQPQHF. As DNA, the CDR3 is TGTGCCAGCAGTCCACATGCGGACACTGCGAGCAATCAGCCCCAGCATTTT. The chain joins TRBV28 to TRBJ1-5; TRBD1 is a possible D gene (5 bases). V lost 5 bases, J lost 1 base, and 18 bases lay in between. The length of the CDR3 is 17 residues. The V gene's germline CDR1 is MDHEN and CDR2 SYDVKM.